This TCR beta chain was captured by sequencing in a study of identical twins. A note on this clonotype: Antigen unknown.

The CDR3 has 15 residues. Between the trimmed V and J ends, which lost 4 bases and 1 base, there was a span of 11 bases. The germline V gene has CDR1 SGHRS and CDR2 YFSETQ. Overall study findings and caveats: Fewer insertions marked abundant cord blood beta clonotypes; young adult naive trended weakly, memory not at all.

With template switching, a universal primer site was added, and the cDNA carried unique molecular identifiers. MiXCR, run by TCRdb on the 5' RACE reads, gives a single entry per CDR3 protein. Of 600,000 to 700,000 distinct CDR3 sequences listed, approximately 22% were seen once; the top ten hold 4% to 5.5%. The same specimen was also included in a second study, on T cells expressing NK-cell markers. This second report adds: Several experiments added an anti-gamma-delta TCR antibody to sort only alpha-beta TCR T cells.

The sequence came from a woman between 18 and 29 years old in good health. The sequencing sample was made of PBMCs. V usage is TRBV5-1 and J usage is TRBJ1-4; D remains unclear. CDR3 DNA: TGCGCCAGCAGCCCCACGGCAGTAACTAATGAAAAACTGTTTTTT. Its translation: CASSPTAVTNEKLFF.